The sample holds many counts of the clone carrying this TCR beta chain. The sample belongs to a study of T-cell reconstitution after alpha-beta-depleted transplantation in children. Unique molecular identifiers were used in preparing the TCRbeta library. TCRdb analysed the PCR reads with MiXCR anew, one entry per CDR3 protein. The sample consists of roughly 100,000 distinct CDR3 sequences, 7% to 10% of them appearing once. The CDR3 spans 14 residues. V gave up 4 bases and J gave up 8 bases, with 19 bases separating them. Germline V lookup: CDR1 SGHRS, CDR2 YFSETQ. Sequencing was performed on PBMCs from the stem cell graft donor, taken from the stem cell graft. This clonotype was obtained from a human donor who donated a stem cell graft to a child with congenital amegakaryocytic thrombocytopenia. The J gene is TRBJ2-7, the V gene TRBV5-1; D not certain. CDR3 loop: CASSPDGSPSQQYF. CDR3 sequence (DNA): TGCGCCAGCAGCCCGGATGGGTCCCCTTCACAGCAGTACTTC. The full variable domain, in which reference TRBV5-1 and TRBJ2-7 provide the parts outside the CDR3, is KAGVTQTPRYLIKTRGQQVTLSCSPISGHRSVSWYQQTPGQGLQFLFEYFSETQRNKGNFPGRFSGRQFSNSRSEMNVSTLELGDSALYLCASSPDGSPSQQYFGPGTRLTVT.